The rows below give T cell receptor beta chains drawn from one sample of a study of blood T cell repertoires in COVID-19. Here immunoSEQ multiplex PCR was the method, and the copy in TCRdb shows in-frame clones only, minus some. The table has 180,000 or so clones, about 85% seen once. The specimen was PBMCs or T cells enriched from blood (not recorded which). The receptor set was obtained from a man between 35 and 55 years old who had recovered from COVID-19. Each CDR3 is given with its conserved first and last residue. Clone size is stated in some rows and not others, as once, few, many or a class when expanded.

j_call v_call clone_size cdr3_aa
TRBJ2-7 TRBV9 - CASSSRQGPYEQYF
TRBJ1-5 TRBV27 - CASSSQGRREGQPQHF
TRBJ2-6 TRBV7-8 - CASSSGLVSGANVLTF
TRBJ1-6 TRBV14 once CASSQIGQGNSPLHF
TRBJ1-3 TRBV29-1 once CSVRRRLSGNTIYF
TRBJ2-1 TRBV5-8 - CASSLEAGGQFF
TRBJ1-1 TRBV27 - CASSPLGGVNTEAFF
TRBJ1-2 TRBV12-3/TRBV12-4 - CASTIRSGQNTF
TRBJ2-5 TRBV30 once CAWSAKETQYF
TRBJ1-5 TRBV4-1 - CASSPVPGQEGNQPQHF
TRBJ2-5 TRBV5-8 few CASSLATGARETQYF
TRBJ1-2 TRBV5-1 - CASSLGQGGGYTF
TRBJ2-3 TRBV12-5 - CASGPIGTYTDTQYF
TRBJ2-7 TRBV5-5 - CASSPAGTATYEQYF
TRBJ1-5 TRBV5-5 - CASSLGGGFINQPQHF
TRBJ2-2 TRBV5-8 - CASSKDTNTGELFF
TRBJ2-6 TRBV6-2/TRBV6-3 - CASSTGGTNVLTF
TRBJ1-2 TRBV12-3/TRBV12-4 - CASRDRGYGYTF
TRBJ1-2 TRBV5-4 few CASSLRSGVEGYTF
TRBJ1-6 TRBV12-3/TRBV12-4 - CASMGPSSSPLHF
TRBJ2-3 TRBV5-1 once CASKATGGPDTQYF
TRBJ2-6 TRBV10-3 - CAISSLWDSDASGANVLTF
TRBJ1-2 TRBV7-9 - CASSLADKYNYGYTF
TRBJ1-5 TRBV4-1 - CASSQPPGQGAYNQPQHF
TRBJ2-2 TRBV6-6 - CASSPRGGGNTGELFF
TRBJ1-1 TRBV29-1 - CSGIETGTEAFF
TRBJ2-7 TRBV2 few CASSEVRGPYEQYF
TRBJ2-2 TRBV28 - CASSTPGQGRAGELFF
TRBJ2-1 TRBV4-2 few CASSQEGGSGASYNEQFF
TRBJ1-1 TRBV12-3/TRBV12-4 - CASSLQGGTEAFF
TRBJ1-2 TRBV30 - CAWTRDSYGYTF
TRBJ1-2 TRBV6-5 - CASISVYGYTF
TRBJ1-6 TRBV27 - CASSLSWTGWGSPLHF